These 14 T cell receptor beta chains were sequenced from one sample in a study of blood T cell repertoires in COVID-19 (dated by TCRdb to about 2020). Receptor libraries were prepared by the immunoSEQ multiplex PCR assay. In TCRdb, the immuneACCESS table is reduced to in-frame sequences with V and J assigned. These tables do not hold every clone; where another copy was compared, an unresolved V gene accounts for under half, and the others remain unexplained. The sample includes roughly 61,000 clones, with around 90% observed a single time. The ten biggest clones cover roughly 15% of the sample. The sample was peripheral blood. These receptors originate from a man older than 75 with acute or convalescent COVID-19.

The CDR3 loop reads CASRVLTGNSPLHF. For the CDR3, the DNA is TGTGCCAGCAGGGTCTTGACGGGGAATTCACCCCTCCACTTT. This sequence joins TRBV2 and TRBJ1-6, with unresolved D. The V end was cut by 6 bases, the J end by 7 bases, with 13 bases between. Germline V gives CDR1 SNHLY, CDR2 FYNNEI. This CDR3 region has 14 residues.

This chain joins TRBV3-1 (or the pseudogene TRBV3-2) and TRBJ2-1; a possible D gene is TRBD2 (6 bases). The CDR3 spans 15 residues. V gave up 0 bases and J gave up 3 bases, with 9 bases separating them. Germline V lookup: CDR1 LGHDT, CDR2 YNNKEL (reference sequence). CDR3 amino acids: CASSQDLASYNEQFF. The DNA for the CDR3 is TGTGCCAGCAGCCAAGACCTAGCGAGCTACAATGAGCAGTTCTTC.

The J gene is TRBJ2-5, the V gene TRBV19, with a weak D call TRBD2 (7 bases). Germline CDR1 is LNHDA and CDR2 is SQIVND (reference sequence). V gave up 8 bases and J gave up 5 bases, with 15 bases separating them. This CDR3 contains 13 residues. The CDR3 DNA reads as TGTGCCAGTGGGAGGGACACCGGGGAGACCCAGTACTTC. The encoded protein is CASGRDTGETQYF.

This chain joins TRBV2 and TRBJ1-4; TRBD1 might be the D (5 bases). Per the germline V gene, CDR1 is SNHLY and CDR2 is FYNNEI. Trimming shortened V by 7 bases and J by 7 bases, and 19 bases separated the two germline ends. CDR3 length: 15 residues. This chain's CDR3 is CASKGVAGTAEKLFF. CDR3 in DNA: TGTGCCAGCAAGGGCGTGGCAGGGACTGCTGAAAAACTGTTTTTT. Variable domain in full (rest from reference TRBV2 and TRBJ1-4): EPEVTQTPSHQVTQMGQEVILRCVPISNHLYFYWYRQILGQKVEFLVSFYNNEISEKSEIFDDQFSVERPDGSNFTLKIRSTKLEDSAMYFCASKGVAGTAEKLFFGSGTQLSVL.

The chain has TRBV6-2 or TRBV6-3 and TRBJ2-1; 14 bases map to TRBD2. Germline CDR1 MNHEY, CDR2 SVGEGT. There are 17 residues in the CDR3. Trimming took 6 bases from V and 2 from J; bases not matched to a gene: 6. CDR3 bases: TGTGCCAGCAGCCCAGGACTAGCGGGGGGCCCCTACAATGAGCAGTTCTTC. It codes for CASSPGLAGGPYNEQFF.

A note on this clone: The same CDR3 can be traced to other DNA sequences in this sample. This chain links TRBV5-1 with TRBJ2-3, with TRBD2 matching 10 bases. Per the germline V gene, CDR1 is SGHRS and CDR2 is YFSETQ. This CDR3 contains 15 residues. After removal of 2 bases from V and 0 bases from J, the junction contained 0 bases not matched to a gene. The DNA of the CDR3 is TGCGCCAGCAGCTTAGCGGGGGGGAGCACAGATACGCAGTATTTT. Its protein is CASSLAGGSTDTQYF.

This clone was seen only once. The chain joins TRBV5-4 to TRBJ2-7; perhaps TRBD2 as D (6 bases). Looked up from germline, CDR1 is SGHNT and CDR2 is YYREEE (reference sequence). Trimming removed 0 bases at V and 0 bases at J, with 10 bases between. There are 15 residues in the CDR3. The CDR3 loop is CASSLDGGSSYEQYF. The CDR3 DNA is TGTGCCAGCAGCTTGGATGGGGGGAGCTCCTACGAGCAGTACTTC.

The rearrangement joins TRBV7-2 to TRBJ1-2; 9 bases are a match to TRBD1. CDR3 length: 15 amino acids. Germline lookup yields CDR1 SGHTA and CDR2 FQGNSA. V lost 3 bases and J lost 6; bases outside the gene matches: 8. CDR3 residues: CASSLGTGGVDGYTF. The CDR3 DNA reads as TGTGCCAGCAGCTTGGGTACAGGGGGCGTGGATGGCTACACCTTC.

This chain connects TRBV6-6 to TRBJ1-5; the match to TRBD1 covers 8 bases. The V segment lost 6 bases and the J segment 7 bases; nucleotides outside the gene matches: 8. The germline V gene encodes CDR1 MNHNY and CDR2 SVGAGI (reference sequence). The CDR3 consists of 14 residues. In DNA, the CDR3 is TGTGCCAGCAGGTTCGGACAGGGCGGACAGCCCCAGCATTTT. This codes for CASRFGQGGQPQHF.

This rearrangement joins TRBV9 to TRBJ2-3; 14 bases map to TRBD2. The germline V gene has CDR1 SGDLS and CDR2 YYNGEE. Trimming removed 4 bases from V and 6 bases from J; junction bases left unmatched: 10. The CDR3 is made up of 17 amino acids. As DNA, the CDR3 is TGTGCCAGCAGCCCTAGACAGGGACTAGCGGGGGTCGATACGCAGTATTTT. This sequence encodes CASSPRQGLAGVDTQYF.

The chain joins TRBV6-5 to TRBJ2-1, with 8 bases that match TRBD1. Germline assignment: CDR1 MNHEY and CDR2 SVGAGI. The CDR3 runs to 12 residues. The junction had 6 bases not matched to a gene; V was cut back by 8 bases and J by 9 bases. The CDR3 region has the DNA TGTGCCAGCTCGGCAGGGGGCACTGAGCAGTTCTTC. It yields the protein CASSAGGTEQFF.

Comments on this clone: Without the conserved terminal phenylalanine or tryptophan, this CDR3 likely stems from a read error. Because the CDR3's place on the DNA is in doubt, the DNA is left out and the CDR3 is given as listed by TCRdb. This chain links TRBV6-6 with TRBJ2-7; the table's D call of TRBD1 was not tested on the DNA. The V gene's germline CDR1 is MNHNY and CDR2 SVGAGI (reference sequence). The CDR3 spans 14 residues, counting both ends. The CDR3 loop is CASSYTRDMLFFIS.

This sequence joins TRBV16 and TRBJ2-7, with D perhaps matching TRBD1 (6 bases). This CDR3 is built from 15 residues. V lost 1 base and J lost 2, with 12 bases in between. From germline, CDR1 is KGHSY and CDR2 FQNENV. The CDR3 loop reads CASSQFGTSPYEQYF. The CDR3 nucleotides read TGTGCCAGCAGCCAATTTGGGACATCCCCCTACGAGCAGTACTTC.

This clone was detected only once. The chain is built from TRBV28 and TRBJ1-2; no clear D. CDR3 size: 13 residues. Germline loops: CDR1 MDHEN, CDR2 SYDVKM. Trimming left V 6 bases short and J 7 bases short, with 15 bases between. In DNA, the CDR3 is TGTGCCAGCAGCCCGGCCCACGGGTTTGGCTACACCTTC. Translating gives CASSPAHGFGYTF.